Listed below are T cell receptor beta chains from one sample, sequenced in a study of shared clonotypes between healthy human individuals. The method was immunoSEQ multiplex PCR; TCRdb's version includes in-frame clones alone and lacks a portion of them. The sample includes about 580,000 clones, more than 95% of them seen just once. Sequenced material: naive CD8+ T cells sorted from blood. Receptors originate from a man aged 25 to 45 in good health. Each CDR3 is given with its conserved first and last residue. D genes are given only for firm matches. Part of the rows lack a size; the others show once, few, many or a class for expanded clones.

v_gene	d_gene	j_gene	abundance	CDR3aa	CDR3nt
TRBV9	-	TRBJ2-7	-	CASSLGGVTHEQYF	TGTGCCAGCAGCTTGGGGGGTGTTACCCACGAGCAGTACTTC
TRBV7-6	TRBD2	TRBJ2-3	once	CASSSSSGRTDTQYF	TGTGCCAGCAGCTCATCTAGCGGGAGGACAGATACGCAGTATTTT
TRBV11-2	TRBD1	TRBJ2-7	-	CASSLGQGSGEQYF	TGTGCCAGCAGCCTCGGACAGGGTTCGGGAGAGCAGTACTTC
TRBV6-1	-	TRBJ1-1	-	CASSADKNTEAFF	TGTGCCAGCAGCGCCGACAAGAACACTGAAGCTTTCTTT
TRBV11-2	-	TRBJ1-2	-	CASSLSGDGYGYTF	TGTGCCAGCAGCTTGAGTGGGGACGGCTATGGCTACACCTTC
TRBV6-6	TRBD2	TRBJ2-1	once	CASSYSQRESFNEQFF	TGTGCCAGCAGTTACTCGCAGCGGGAGAGTTTCAATGAGCAGTTCTTC
TRBV30	-	TRBJ1-2	-	CAWSEDLYGYTF	TGTGCCTGGAGTGAAGATCTATATGGCTACACCTTC
TRBV28	TRBD2	TRBJ2-7	-	CASSILAGSYEQYF	TGTGCCAGCAGTATCCTAGCGGGCTCCTACGAGCAGTACTTC
TRBV28	-	TRBJ2-3	once	CARPQGSPPTDTQYF	TGTGCCAGGCCCCAGGGCTCACCTCCCACAGATACGCAGTATTTT
TRBV5-1	TRBD2	TRBJ2-2	-	CASSWWTSANTGELFF	TGCGCCAGCAGCTGGTGGACTAGCGCGAACACCGGGGAGCTGTTTTTT
TRBV11-1	TRBD2	TRBJ2-5	-	CASSLEGTSGPYQETQYF	TGTGCCAGCAGCTTAGAGGGGACTAGCGGGCCATACCAAGAGACCCAGTACTTC
TRBV7-9	-	TRBJ1-2	-	CASSSRDNYGYTF	TGTGCCAGCAGCTCACGGGACAACTATGGCTACACCTTC
TRBV18	TRBD1	TRBJ2-1	-	CASSPGTGGLNEQFF	TGTGCCAGCTCGCCCGGGACAGGGGGATTAAATGAGCAGTTCTTC
TRBV6-6	-	TRBJ2-1	-	CASSYSKEGPYNEQFF	TGTGCCAGCAGTTACTCGAAGGAGGGCCCATACAATGAGCAGTTCTTC
TRBV2	TRBD1	TRBJ2-1	-	CASTQGNANEQFF	TGTGCCAGCACACAGGGGAACGCCAATGAGCAGTTCTTC
TRBV27	-	TRBJ2-7	-	CASSLGPHYEQYF	TGTGCCAGCAGTTTGGGGCCCCACTACGAGCAGTACTTC
TRBV18	-	TRBJ2-1	-	CASSPPPGAVLNEQFF	TGTGCCAGCTCACCACCTCCAGGGGCCGTATTGAATGAGCAGTTCTTC
TRBV6-5	TRBD2	TRBJ2-5	once	CASSYLGLAETQYF	TGTGCCAGCAGTTACCTGGGACTAGCGGAGACCCAGTACTTC
TRBV9	TRBD1	TRBJ2-7	-	CASSGPGGYYEQYF	TGTGCCAGCAGCGGTCCAGGGGGATACTACGAGCAGTACTTC
TRBV27	-	TRBJ1-5	-	CASSLSASNQPQHF	TGTGCCAGCAGTTTATCGGCAAGCAATCAGCCCCAGCATTTT
TRBV6-1	-	TRBJ1-1	-	CASSTLFIGQEAFF	TGTGCCAGCAGTACTCTATTCATAGGACAGGAAGCTTTCTTT
TRBV27	-	TRBJ1-2	-	CASTTFGQFYGYTF	TGTGCCAGCACCACCTTTGGACAGTTCTATGGCTACACCTTC
TRBV9	-	TRBJ2-1	-	CASSVGKGGYNEQFF	TGTGCCAGCAGCGTAGGTAAGGGTGGCTACAATGAGCAGTTCTTC
TRBV9	-	TRBJ2-7	-	CASSGEGGKTYEQYF	TGTGCCAGCAGTGGAGAGGGGGGAAAGACCTACGAGCAGTACTTC
TRBV11-2	TRBD2	TRBJ2-7	-	CASSSPIALAGGPGEQYF	TGTGCCAGCAGCTCTCCAATAGCCCTAGCGGGAGGGCCGGGGGAGCAGTACTTC
TRBV9	-	TRBJ2-5	-	CASSVGWANQETQYF	TGTGCCAGCAGCGTAGGTTGGGCGAACCAAGAGACCCAGTACTTC
TRBV7-9	-	TRBJ2-7	-	CASSFGDSKYEQYF	TGTGCCAGCAGCTTTGGGGACTCAAAATACGAGCAGTACTTC
TRBV18	-	TRBJ2-1	-	CASSPQGSLEPYYNEQFF	TGTGCCAGCTCACCTCAAGGCAGCCTAGAACCATACTACAATGAGCAGTTCTTC